This T cell receptor beta chain emerged from a study of blood T cell repertoires in COVID-19. Authors' analysis steps: Amplifying reference gene primers gave estimates of nucleated cell counts. Data came from immunoSEQ multiplex PCR; TCRdb stores just in-frame clones and leaves some out. V and J calls and clone size are given by that table; D and trimming were obtained from the DNA. Altogether approximately 91,000 clones are present, 80% being singletons, with the ten largest covering 19%. CDR3 size: 13 residues. V lost 5 bases to trimming and J lost 7 bases, with 12 bases between them. Germline CDR1 SGHTA, CDR2 FQGNSA.

The rearrangement links TRBV7-2 to TRBJ2-1, with no clear D. This receptor was identified in a human donor in a cohort sampled during active COVID-19. Sequenced input: peripheral blood. The CDR3 sequence: CASSGLLRNEQFF. CDR3 bases: TGTGCCAGCAGCGGGCTTCTAAGAAATGAGCAGTTCTTC.